This paragraph reports one TCR beta chain. Blood samples were obtained at baseline, cycle 4 day 1, and cycle 7 day 1. The data were produced by immunoSEQ multiplex PCR, yet TCRdb's version contains in-frame clones alone and is incomplete. This table has about 53,000 clones, roughly three quarters appearing once. The CDR3 totals 14 residues. Trimming shortened V by 8 bases and J by 2 bases, and 12 bases separated the two germline ends. From germline, CDR1 is SNHLY and CDR2 FYNNEI. This sample stems from a study of OX40 agonist ivuxolimab in advanced cancers. This sample comprised CD4+ or CD8+ T cells sorted from blood, obtained in a trial of the OX40 agonist ivuxolimab. This clonotype was obtained from an adult with an advanced solid tumor such as melanoma, head and neck, liver or kidney cancer. The chain couples TRBV2 to TRBJ1-4; possible D gene TRBD1, 5 bases. CDR3 protein: CASGLRDTNEKLFF. As DNA, the CDR3 is TGTGCCAGCGGTCTCAGGGATACTAATGAAAAACTGTTTTTT.